The rows below give T cell receptor beta chains drawn from one sample of a study of CD8 T cells in Susac syndrome. MiXCR was run by TCRdb on the immunoSEQ multiplex PCR reads, yielding one entry per CDR3 protein. This sample has some 95,000 distinct CDR3 sequences, with roughly 91% found just once. Sequencing was carried out using CD8+ T cells from PBMCs. The receptor set was obtained from a human donor in good health. Both conserved end residues are part of each CDR3. D genes are given only for firm matches. The size field is filled for only some rows; it gives once, few, many or a size class.

v_gene	d_gene	abundance	j_gene	CDR3aa	CDR3nt
TRBV5-1	-	-	TRBJ1-6	CASSLRRGSYNSPLHF	TGCGCCAGCAGCTTGAGGAGGGGGTCCTATAATTCACCCCTCCACTTT
TRBV7-2	-	-	TRBJ1-2	CASSALGEGNYGYTF	TGTGCCAGCAGCGCCCTGGGGGAGGGTAACTATGGCTACACCTTC
TRBV7-9	-	-	TRBJ1-1	CASSSPGNTEAFF	TGTGCCAGCAGCAGCCCGGGGAACACTGAAGCTTTCTTT
TRBV6-5	-	-	TRBJ1-6	CASSYSSGSPLHF	TGTGCCAGCAGTTACTCGAGTGGTTCACCCCTCCACTTT
TRBV9	-	-	TRBJ1-1	CASSGLVGTEVFVGTEAFF	TGTGCCAGCAGCGGTCTAGTGGGGACGGAGGTTTTTGTCGGCACTGAAGCTTTCTTT
TRBV12-3/TRBV12-4	TRBD1	-	TRBJ1-2	CASWDRVYGYTF	TGTGCCAGCTGGGACAGGGTCTATGGCTACACCTTC
TRBV28	-	few	TRBJ2-7	CASSSLYLPYEQYF	TGTGCCAGCAGTTCACTCTATCTCCCCTACGAGCAGTACTTC
TRBV27	TRBD1	-	TRBJ1-2	CASRIGTGYRYGYTF	TGTGCCAGCAGAATAGGGACAGGTTATCGGTATGGCTACACCTTC
TRBV4-1	-	-	TRBJ1-1	CASSQAPDVEAFF	TGCGCCAGCAGCCAAGCCCCCGACGTTGAAGCTTTCTTT
TRBV3-1	TRBD2	-	TRBJ2-5	CASSQGLAGDGETQYF	TGTGCCAGCAGCCAGGGACTAGCGGGGGATGGAGAGACCCAGTACTTC
TRBV7-9	-	-	TRBJ2-5	CASSSFYRGQETQYF	TGTGCCAGCAGCTCATTCTATAGGGGACAAGAGACCCAGTACTTC
TRBV27	-	-	TRBJ2-4	CASSPSGIRNKNIQYF	TGTGCCAGCAGTCCCAGCGGCATTAGAAACAAAAACATTCAGTACTTC
TRBV14	-	-	TRBJ2-3	CASSQVRHTDTQYF	TGTGCCAGCAGCCAAGTGCGGCACACAGATACGCAGTATTTT
TRBV19	-	-	TRBJ2-5	CASRTGEQETQYF	TGTGCCAGTAGAACCGGGGAACAAGAGACCCAGTACTTC
TRBV4-1	-	-	TRBJ1-3	CASSQEGLSRETIYF	TGCGCCAGCAGCCAAGAGGGACTTAGCAGGGAGACCATATATTTT
TRBV7-9	-	-	TRBJ2-7	CASSLAGPREQYF	TGTGCCAGCAGCTTAGCGGGCCCCCGGGAGCAGTACTTC
TRBV11-2	-	-	TRBJ1-1	CASSSQQVGNTEAFF	TGTGCCAGCAGCTCCCAACAGGTGGGGAACACTGAAGCTTTCTTT
TRBV13	-	-	TRBJ1-6	CASSSSRGPLHF	TGTGCCAGCAGCTCGTCACGGGGGCCCCTCCACTTT
TRBV20-1	-	few	TRBJ2-7	CSARDWAETPEQYF	TGCAGTGCTAGAGATTGGGCGGAGACACCTGAGCAGTACTTC
TRBV29-1	-	-	TRBJ2-1	CSVEDLGQGQFF	TGCAGCGTTGAAGATCTGGGGCAGGGGCAGTTCTTC
TRBV9	TRBD2	-	TRBJ2-1	CASSVTHTGLAGGRGHNEQFF	TGTGCCAGCAGCGTAACCCACACGGGACTAGCGGGGGGCAGGGGACACAATGAGCAGTTCTTC
TRBV7-8	TRBD2	-	TRBJ2-1	CASSFGTSGVTSSYNEQFF	TGTGCCAGCAGCTTTGGGACTAGCGGGGTGACCAGCTCCTACAATGAGCAGTTCTTC
TRBV5-6	TRBD1	-	TRBJ1-2	CASSKTGVLNYGYTF	TGTGCCAGCAGTAAAACAGGGGTACTTAACTATGGCTACACCTTC
TRBV6-5	-	-	TRBJ2-2	CASSYSNSVQGTGELFF	TGTGCCAGCAGTTACTCGAACAGCGTCCAAGGCACCGGGGAGCTGTTTTTT
TRBV3-1	-	-	TRBJ2-5	CASSQEAARGTQYF	TGTGCCAGCAGCCAAGAAGCGGCAAGAGGAACCCAGTACTTC